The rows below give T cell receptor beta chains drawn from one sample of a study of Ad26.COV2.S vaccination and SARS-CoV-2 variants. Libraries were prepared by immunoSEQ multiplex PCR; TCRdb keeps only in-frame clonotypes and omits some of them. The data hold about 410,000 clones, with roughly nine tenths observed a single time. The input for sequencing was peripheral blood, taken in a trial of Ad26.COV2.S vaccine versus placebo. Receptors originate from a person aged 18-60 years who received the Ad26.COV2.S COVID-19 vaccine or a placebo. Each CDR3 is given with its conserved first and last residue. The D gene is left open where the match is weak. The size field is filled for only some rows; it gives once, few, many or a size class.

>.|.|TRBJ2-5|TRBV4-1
TGCGCCAGCAGCCAAGTAGGGGGGGGACAAGAGACCCAGTACTTC
CASSQVGGGQETQYF
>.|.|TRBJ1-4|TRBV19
TGTGCCAGTAGTATTGCCCGGGCGGGTGAAAAACTGTTTTTT
CASSIARAGEKLFF
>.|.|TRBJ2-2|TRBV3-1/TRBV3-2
TGTGCCAGCAGCCCGCGTCGTCGGGGTCACACCGGGGAGCTGTTTTTT
CASSPRRRGHTGELFF
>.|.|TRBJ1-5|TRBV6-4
TGTGCCAGCAGTGACTTGTTGGGAAAGAAGGGGGGCAATCAGCCCCAGCATTTT
CASSDLLGKKGGNQPQHF
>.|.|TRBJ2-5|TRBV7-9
TGTGCCAGCAGCTCAGGTGGCCCGGAGACCCAGTACTTC
CASSSGGPETQYF
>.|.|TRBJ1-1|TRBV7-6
TGTGCCAGCAGCTGGGTTCCTCAGGGACGTCGCACTGAAGCTTTCTTT
CASSWVPQGRRTEAFF
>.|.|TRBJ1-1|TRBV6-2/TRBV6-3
TGTGCCAGCAGTTACTCGTCGGGCGTCACTGAAGCTTTCTTT
CASSYSSGVTEAFF
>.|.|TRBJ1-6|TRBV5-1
TGCGCCAGCAGCTTAGCAGACAGGTACAATTCACCCCTCCACTTT
CASSLADRYNSPLHF
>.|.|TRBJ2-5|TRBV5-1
TGCGCCAGCAGGGCCCAGGAGACCCAGTACTTC
CASRAQETQYF
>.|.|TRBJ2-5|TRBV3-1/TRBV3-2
TGTGCCAGCAGCCAAGAGCCGGGACCCCAAGAGACCCAGTACTTC
CASSQEPGPQETQYF
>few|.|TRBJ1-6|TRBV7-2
TGTGCCAGCAGCTTTGTTGACAGCTATAATTCACCCCTCCACTTT
CASSFVDSYNSPLHF
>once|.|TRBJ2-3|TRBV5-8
TGTGCCAGCAATCGGTCGATGATGAATTTCACAGATACGCAGTATTTT
CASNRSMMNFTDTQYF
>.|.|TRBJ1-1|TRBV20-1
TGCAGTGCTAGACAAGGGTGGGAAGCTTTCTTT
CSARQGWEAFF
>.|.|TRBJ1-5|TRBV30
TGTGCCTGGAGTGAATGGCCAAATCAGCCCCAGCATTTT
CAWSEWPNQPQHF
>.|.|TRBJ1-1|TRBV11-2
TGTGCCAGCAGCTTTGACAAGAACACTGAAGCTTTCTTT
CASSFDKNTEAFF
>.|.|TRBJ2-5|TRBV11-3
TGTGCCAGCAGCTTAAGCGAGCGAGAGACCCAGTACTTC
CASSLSERETQYF
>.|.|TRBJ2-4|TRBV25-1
TGTGCCAGCAGTGGAGGGTTCAATACCAAAAACATTCAGTACTTC
CASSGGFNTKNIQYF
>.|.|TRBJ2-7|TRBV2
TGTGCCAGCAGTCTCCTAGCGCTTCGGGTCTCCTACGAGCAGTACTTC
CASSLLALRVSYEQYF
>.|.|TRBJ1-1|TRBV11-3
TGTGCCAGCAGCTTGAGCGGGAACCAAATCACTGAAGCTTTCTTT
CASSLSGNQITEAFF
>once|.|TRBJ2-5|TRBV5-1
TGCGCCAGCAGCTCTCCGGGACCCCGACACTTC
CASSSPGPRHF
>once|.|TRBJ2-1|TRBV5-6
TGTGCCAGCAGCTTGGGTCTGAACAATGAGCAGTTCTTC
CASSLGLNNEQFF
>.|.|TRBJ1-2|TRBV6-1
TGTGCCAGCAGTGAAACGGCAGTCTATGGCTACACCTTC
CASSETAVYGYTF
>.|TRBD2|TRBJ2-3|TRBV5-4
TGTGCCAGCAGCCTTAGCGGGGCCACAGATACGCAGTATTTT
CASSLSGATDTQYF
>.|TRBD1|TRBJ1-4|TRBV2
TGTGCCAGCAGAGAAGGCAGGGGGCGAGAAAAACTGTTTTTT
CASREGRGREKLFF
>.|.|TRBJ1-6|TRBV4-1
TGCGCCAGCAGCCAAGATCTTGGAAGGGGAGCTGATTCACCCCTCCACTTT
CASSQDLGRGADSPLHF
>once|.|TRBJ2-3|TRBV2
TGTGCCAGCAGTGTGCGCAGAGATACGCAGTATTTT
CASSVRRDTQYF
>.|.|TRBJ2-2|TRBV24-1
TGTGCCACCAGTGATTTGTTCAGCGGGACAGATAACACCGGGGAGCTGTTTTTT
CATSDLFSGTDNTGELFF
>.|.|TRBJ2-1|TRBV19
TGTGCCAGTAGCCCCGGTGGGGGGAGGTCCGATGAGCAGTTCTTC
CASSPGGGRSDEQFF
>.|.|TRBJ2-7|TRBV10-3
TGTGCCATCAATAGCCGCCGGGGGGACACCTCCTACGAGCAGTACTTC
CAINSRRGDTSYEQYF
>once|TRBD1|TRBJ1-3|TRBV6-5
TGTGCCAGCTCGGGACAGGGAACTGGAAACACCATATATTTT
CASSGQGTGNTIYF
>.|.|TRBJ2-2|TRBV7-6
TGTGCCAGCAGCTTAGAGACCGAAGGGACCGGGGAGCTGTTTTTT
CASSLETEGTGELFF
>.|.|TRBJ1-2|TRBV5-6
TGTGCCAGCAGCTTCCCTGGCTACACCTTC
CASSFPGYTF
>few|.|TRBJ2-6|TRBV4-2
TGTGCCAGCAGCCAAGAGGGCAGCTCTGGGGCCAACGTCCTGACTTTC
CASSQEGSSGANVLTF
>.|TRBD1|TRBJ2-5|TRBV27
TGTGCCAGCAGGACATACACCCGGACAGGTTCGAGGGAGACCCAGTACTTC
CASRTYTRTGSRETQYF
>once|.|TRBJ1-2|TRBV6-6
TGTGCCAGCAGTACCTGGGTAGTGGCCAACTATGGCTACACCTTC
CASSTWVVANYGYTF
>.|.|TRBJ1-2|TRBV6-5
TGTGCCAGCAGTTACTCACTCTTCCGATCCGATGGCTACACCTTC
CASSYSLFRSDGYTF
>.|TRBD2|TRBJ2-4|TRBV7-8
TGTGCCAGCAGCTTAGACCCCCTAGCGGGGGTAGAAAACATTCAGTACTTC
CASSLDPLAGVENIQYF
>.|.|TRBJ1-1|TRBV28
TGTGCCAGCAGTCCGACAGGACTGAACACTGAAGCTTTCTTT
CASSPTGLNTEAFF
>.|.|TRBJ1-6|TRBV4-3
TGCGCCAGCAGCCAAGTTTTGGGCCAGAATTCACCCCTCCACTTT
CASSQVLGQNSPLHF
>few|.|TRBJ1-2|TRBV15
TGTGCCACCAGCGAAAACTATGGCTACACCTTC
CATSENYGYTF
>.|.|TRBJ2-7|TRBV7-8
TGTGCCAGCAGCCCCGTGCGGTTTTACGAGCAGTACTTC
CASSPVRFYEQYF
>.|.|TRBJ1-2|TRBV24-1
TGTGCCACCAGTGACTCGGGACGGAACTATGGCTACACCTTC
CATSDSGRNYGYTF
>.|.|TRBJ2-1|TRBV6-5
TGTGCCAGCAACTTCGCGACTAAAGACAATGAGCAGTTCTTC
CASNFATKDNEQFF
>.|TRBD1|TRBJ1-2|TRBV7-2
TGTGCCAGCAGCTTTCAGGACAGGGCCTATGGCTACACCTTC
CASSFQDRAYGYTF
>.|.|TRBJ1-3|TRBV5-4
TGTGCCAGCAGCTGGGGGGCAGGTTCTGGAAACACCATATATTTT
CASSWGAGSGNTIYF
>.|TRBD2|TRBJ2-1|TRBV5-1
TGCGCCAGCAGCTCCCTTGGGACTAGAGGGCACAATGAGCAGTTCTTC
CASSSLGTRGHNEQFF
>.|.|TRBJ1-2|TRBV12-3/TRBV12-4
TGTGCCAGCAGTCGTAATGGATATGGCTACACCTTC
CASSRNGYGYTF
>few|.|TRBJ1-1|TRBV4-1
TGCGCCAGCAGCCAAGAGCCAAAGGGCGGCACTGAAGCTTTCTTT
CASSQEPKGGTEAFF
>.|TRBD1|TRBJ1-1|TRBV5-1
TGCGCCAGCAGCTTACGACAGGGTGAAGCTTTCTTT
CASSLRQGEAFF
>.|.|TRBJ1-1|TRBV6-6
TGTGCCAGCAGGCCGCCGGGACGGGGGGTGGACACTGAAGCTTTCTTT
CASRPPGRGVDTEAFF
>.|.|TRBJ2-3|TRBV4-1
TGCGCCAGCAGCCCAGGACTATCAATCACAGATACGCAGTATTTT
CASSPGLSITDTQYF
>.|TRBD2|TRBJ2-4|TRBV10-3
TGTGCCATCAGCGAACTAGCGGGGGGGCCTTTAGCCAAAAACATTCAGTACTTC
CAISELAGGPLAKNIQYF
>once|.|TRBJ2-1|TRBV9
TGTGCCAGCAGCGGGGGGGCCCGGCCCCTCTACAATGAGCAGTTCTTC
CASSGGARPLYNEQFF
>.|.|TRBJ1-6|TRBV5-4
TGTGCCAGCAGCTTGGTCGGGTATGGTTCACCCCTCCACTTT
CASSLVGYGSPLHF
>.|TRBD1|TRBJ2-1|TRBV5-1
TGCGCCAGCAGCTTGGATTTGATTGGTAGGACAGGGCAGTTCTTC
CASSLDLIGRTGQFF
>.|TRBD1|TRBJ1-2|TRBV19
TGTGCCAGTAGGCCGGACAGGACGATAGGCTACACCTTC
CASRPDRTIGYTF
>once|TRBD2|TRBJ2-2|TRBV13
TGTGCCAGCAGCTCAGGACTAGCGGGGGGAGTGGAGCTGTTTTTT
CASSSGLAGGVELFF
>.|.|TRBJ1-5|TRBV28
TGTGCCAGCAGTTTCGAGGGGCCGATCGCAAAGCCCCAGCATTTT
CASSFEGPIAKPQHF
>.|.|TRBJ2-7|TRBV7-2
TGTGCCAGCAGCCCAGGCGGTGGGGTAAAATCCTACGAGCAGTACTTC
CASSPGGGVKSYEQYF